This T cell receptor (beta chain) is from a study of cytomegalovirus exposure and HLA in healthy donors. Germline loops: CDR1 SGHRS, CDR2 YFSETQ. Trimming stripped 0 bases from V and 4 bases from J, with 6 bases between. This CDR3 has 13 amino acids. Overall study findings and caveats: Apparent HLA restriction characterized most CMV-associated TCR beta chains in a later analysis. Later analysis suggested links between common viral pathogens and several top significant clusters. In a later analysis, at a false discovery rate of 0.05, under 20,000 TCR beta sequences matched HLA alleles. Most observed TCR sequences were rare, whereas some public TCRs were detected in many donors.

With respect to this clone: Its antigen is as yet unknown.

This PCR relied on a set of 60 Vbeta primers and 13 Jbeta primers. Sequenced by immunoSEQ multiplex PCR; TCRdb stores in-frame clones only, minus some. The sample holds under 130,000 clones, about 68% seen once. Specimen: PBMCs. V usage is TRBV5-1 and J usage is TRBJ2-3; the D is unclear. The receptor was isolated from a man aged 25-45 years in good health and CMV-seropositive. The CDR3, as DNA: TGCGCCAGCAGCTTGGAAGCGTCAGATACGCAGTATTTT. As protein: CASSLEASDTQYF.